This T cell receptor (beta chain) was sequenced in a study of T-cell reconstitution after alpha-beta-depleted transplantation in children. The CDR3 has 14 residues. The J segment lost 0 bases and the V segment lost 6 bases, leaving 5 bases of the junction unmatched. The germline V gene encodes CDR1 DFQATT and CDR2 SNEGSKA (reference sequence). Unique molecular identifiers were used to barcode this TCRbeta library. MiXCR was run by TCRdb on the PCR reads, yielding one entry per CDR3 protein. This table holds a few hundred thousand distinct CDR3 sequences, about 8.8% found once. This sequence was found in a human donor who donated a stem cell graft to a child with SCID. Material: PBMCs from the stem cell graft donor, obtained from the stem cell graft. The rearrangement uses TRBV20-1 and TRBJ2-3; 8 nucleotides agree with TRBD1. This chain's CDR3 is CSAKGQASTDTQYF. CDR3 in DNA: TGCAGTGCAAAGGGACAGGCTAGCACAGATACGCAGTATTTT.